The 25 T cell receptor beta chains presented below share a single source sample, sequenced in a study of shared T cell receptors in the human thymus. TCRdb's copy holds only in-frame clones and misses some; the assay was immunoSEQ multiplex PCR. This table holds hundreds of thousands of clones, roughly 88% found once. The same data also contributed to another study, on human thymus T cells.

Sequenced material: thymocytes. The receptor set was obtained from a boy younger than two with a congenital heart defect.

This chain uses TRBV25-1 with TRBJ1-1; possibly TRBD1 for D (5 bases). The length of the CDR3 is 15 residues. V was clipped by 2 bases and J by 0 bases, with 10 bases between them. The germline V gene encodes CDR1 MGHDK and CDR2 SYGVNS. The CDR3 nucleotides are TGTGCCAGCAGTGAAGAAAGGGGATTGAACACTGAAGCTTTCTTT. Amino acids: CASSEERGLNTEAFF. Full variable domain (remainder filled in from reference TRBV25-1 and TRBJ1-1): EADIYQTPRYLVIGTGKKITLECSQTMGHDKMYWYQQDPGMELHLIHYSYGVNSTEKGDLSSESTVSRIRTEHFPLTLESARPSHTSQYLCASSEERGLNTEAFFGQGTRLTVV.

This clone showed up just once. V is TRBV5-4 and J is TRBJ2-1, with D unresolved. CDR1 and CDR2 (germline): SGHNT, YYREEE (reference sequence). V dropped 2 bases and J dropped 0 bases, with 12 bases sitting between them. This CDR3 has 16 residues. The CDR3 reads CASSLVLADSYNEQFF. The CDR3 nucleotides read TGTGCCAGCAGCTTAGTATTAGCAGACTCCTACAATGAGCAGTTCTTC. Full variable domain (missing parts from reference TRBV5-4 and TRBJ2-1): ETGVTQSPTHLIKTRGQQVTLRCSSQSGHNTVSWYQQALGQGPQFIFQYYREEENGRGNFPPRFSGLQFPNYSSELNVNALELDDSALYLCASSLVLADSYNEQFFGPGTRLTVL.

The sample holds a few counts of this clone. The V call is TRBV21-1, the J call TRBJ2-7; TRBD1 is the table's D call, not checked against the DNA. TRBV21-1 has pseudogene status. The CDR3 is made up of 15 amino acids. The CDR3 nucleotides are TGTGCCAGCAGCTCCCGGGACAGGACTACCTACGAGCAGTACTTC. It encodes CASSSRDRTTYEQYF.

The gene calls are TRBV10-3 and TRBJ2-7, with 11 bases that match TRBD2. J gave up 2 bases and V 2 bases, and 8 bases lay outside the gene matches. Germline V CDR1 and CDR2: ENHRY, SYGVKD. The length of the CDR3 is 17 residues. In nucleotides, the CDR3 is TGTGCCATCAGTGAGAGGCTAGCGGGAGGCTCCACCTACGAGCAGTACTTC. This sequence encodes CAISERLAGGSTYEQYF.

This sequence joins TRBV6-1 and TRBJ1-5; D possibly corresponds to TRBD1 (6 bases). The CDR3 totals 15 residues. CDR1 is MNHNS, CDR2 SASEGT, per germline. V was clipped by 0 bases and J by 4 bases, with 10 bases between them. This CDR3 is CASSEAGRGNQPQHF. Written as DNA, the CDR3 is TGTGCCAGCAGTGAAGCAGGCAGGGGAAATCAGCCCCAGCATTTT.

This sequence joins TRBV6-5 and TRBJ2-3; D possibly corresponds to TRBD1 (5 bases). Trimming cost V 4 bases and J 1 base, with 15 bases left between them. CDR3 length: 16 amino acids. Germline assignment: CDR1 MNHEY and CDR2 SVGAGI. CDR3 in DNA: TGTGCCAGCAGTTCCCGAGGCCAGGGCGGCACAGATACGCAGTATTTT. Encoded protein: CASSSRGQGGTDTQYF.

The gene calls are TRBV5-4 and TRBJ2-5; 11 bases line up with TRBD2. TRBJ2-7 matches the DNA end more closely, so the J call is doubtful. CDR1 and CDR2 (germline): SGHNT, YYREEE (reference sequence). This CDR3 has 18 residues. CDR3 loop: CASSLDVAGGPVSYEQYF. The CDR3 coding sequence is TGTGCCAGCAGCTTGGATGTAGCGGGAGGGCCAGTCTCCTACGAGCAGTACTTC.

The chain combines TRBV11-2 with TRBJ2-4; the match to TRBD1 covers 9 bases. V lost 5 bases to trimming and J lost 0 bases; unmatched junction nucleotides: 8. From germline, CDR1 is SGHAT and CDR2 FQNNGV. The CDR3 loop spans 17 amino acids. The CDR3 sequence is CASSRIQGALAKNIQYF. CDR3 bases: TGTGCCAGCAGCCGAATACAGGGGGCCCTAGCCAAAAACATTCAGTACTTC. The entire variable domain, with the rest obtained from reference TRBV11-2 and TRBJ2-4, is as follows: EAGVAQSPRYKIIEKRQSVAFWCNPISGHATLYWYQQILGQGPKLLIQFQNNGVVDDSQLPKDRFSAERLKGVDSTLKIQPAKLEDSAVYLCASSRIQGALAKNIQYFGAGTRLSVL.

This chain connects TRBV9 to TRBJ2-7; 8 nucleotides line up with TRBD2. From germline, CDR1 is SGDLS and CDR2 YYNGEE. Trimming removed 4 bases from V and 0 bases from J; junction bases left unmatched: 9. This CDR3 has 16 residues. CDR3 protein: CASSPPTGTSSYEQYF. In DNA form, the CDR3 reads TGTGCCAGCAGCCCCCCCACCGGGACTAGCTCCTACGAGCAGTACTTC.

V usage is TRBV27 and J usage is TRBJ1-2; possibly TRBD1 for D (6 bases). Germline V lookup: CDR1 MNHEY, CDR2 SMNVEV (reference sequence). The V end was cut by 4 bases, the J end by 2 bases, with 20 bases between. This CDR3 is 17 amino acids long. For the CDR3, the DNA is TGTGCCAGCAGTTGCCAGGGAAACAGGGAGCTAAACTATGGCTACACCTTC. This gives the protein CASSCQGNRELNYGYTF.

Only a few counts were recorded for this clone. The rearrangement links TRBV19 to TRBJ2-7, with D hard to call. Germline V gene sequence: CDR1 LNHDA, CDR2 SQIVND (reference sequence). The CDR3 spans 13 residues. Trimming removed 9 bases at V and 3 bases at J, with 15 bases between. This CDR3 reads CARNPSRLYEQYF. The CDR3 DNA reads TGTGCCAGAAACCCCTCCAGGCTCTACGAGCAGTACTTC.

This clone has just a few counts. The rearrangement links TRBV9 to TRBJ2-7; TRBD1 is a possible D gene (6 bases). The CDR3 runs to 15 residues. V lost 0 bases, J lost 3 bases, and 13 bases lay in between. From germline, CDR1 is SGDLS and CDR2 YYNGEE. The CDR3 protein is CASSVGEDSFYEQYF. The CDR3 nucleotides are TGTGCCAGCAGCGTAGGTGAGGACAGTTTCTACGAGCAGTACTTC.

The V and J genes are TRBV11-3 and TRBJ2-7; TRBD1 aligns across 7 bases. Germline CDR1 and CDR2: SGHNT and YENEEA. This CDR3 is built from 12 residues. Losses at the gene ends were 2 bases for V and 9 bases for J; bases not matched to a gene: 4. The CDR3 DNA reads TGTGCCAGCAGCTTACGGACAGGTCGGCAGTACTTC. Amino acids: CASSLRTGRQYF.

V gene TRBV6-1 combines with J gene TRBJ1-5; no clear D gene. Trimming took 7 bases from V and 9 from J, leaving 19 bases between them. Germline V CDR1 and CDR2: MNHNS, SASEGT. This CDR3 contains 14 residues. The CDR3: CASTEDGSCGPQHF. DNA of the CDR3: TGTGCCAGCACCGAAGATGGCAGCTGCGGGCCCCAGCATTTT.

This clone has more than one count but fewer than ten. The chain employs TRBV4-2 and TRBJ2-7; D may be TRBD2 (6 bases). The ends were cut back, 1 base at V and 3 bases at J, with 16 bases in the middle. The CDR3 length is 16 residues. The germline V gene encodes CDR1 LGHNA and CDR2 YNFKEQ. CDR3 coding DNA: TGTGCCAGCAGCCAAGGGCTCCTAGCGCATAACTACGAGCAGTACTTC. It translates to CASSQGLLAHNYEQYF.

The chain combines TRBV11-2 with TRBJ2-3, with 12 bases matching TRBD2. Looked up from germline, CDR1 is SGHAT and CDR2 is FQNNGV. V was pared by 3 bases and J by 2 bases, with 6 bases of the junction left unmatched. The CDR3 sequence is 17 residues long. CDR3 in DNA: TGTGCCAGCAGCTTGCCACGACTAGCGGGGGACACAGATACGCAGTATTTT. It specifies CASSLPRLAGDTDTQYF.

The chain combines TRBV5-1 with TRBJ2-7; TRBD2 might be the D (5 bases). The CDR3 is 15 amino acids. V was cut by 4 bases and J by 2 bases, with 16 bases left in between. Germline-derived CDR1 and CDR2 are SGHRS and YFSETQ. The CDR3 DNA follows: TGCGCCAGCAGCCCACTCGAGGGAGAGACCTACGAGCAGTACTTC. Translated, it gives CASSPLEGETYEQYF.

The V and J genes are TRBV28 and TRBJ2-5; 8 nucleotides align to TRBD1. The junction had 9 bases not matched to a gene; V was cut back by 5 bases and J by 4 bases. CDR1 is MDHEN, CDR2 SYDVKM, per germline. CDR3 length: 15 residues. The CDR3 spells CASSLPGQVRETQYF. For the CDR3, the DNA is TGTGCCAGCAGTCTTCCGGGACAGGTGAGAGAGACCCAGTACTTC. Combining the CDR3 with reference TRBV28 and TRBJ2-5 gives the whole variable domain DVKVTQSSRYLVKRTGEKVFLECVQDMDHENMFWYRQDPGLGLRLIYFSYDVKMKEKGDIPEGYSVSREKKERFSLILESASTNQTSMYLCASSLPGQVRETQYFGPGTRLLVL.

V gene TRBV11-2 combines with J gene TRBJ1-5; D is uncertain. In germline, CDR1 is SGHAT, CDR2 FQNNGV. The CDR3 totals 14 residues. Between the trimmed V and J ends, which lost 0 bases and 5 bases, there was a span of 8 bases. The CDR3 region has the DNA TGTGCCAGCAGCTTAGATGGCCCGTATCAGCCCCAGCATTTT. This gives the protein CASSLDGPYQPQHF.

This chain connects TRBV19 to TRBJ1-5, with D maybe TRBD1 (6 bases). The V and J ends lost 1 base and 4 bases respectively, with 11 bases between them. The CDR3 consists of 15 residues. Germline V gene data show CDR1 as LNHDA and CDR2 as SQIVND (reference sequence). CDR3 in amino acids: CASSIGGPGNQPQHF. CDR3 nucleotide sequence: TGTGCCAGTAGTATAGGGGGGCCAGGAAATCAGCCCCAGCATTTT.

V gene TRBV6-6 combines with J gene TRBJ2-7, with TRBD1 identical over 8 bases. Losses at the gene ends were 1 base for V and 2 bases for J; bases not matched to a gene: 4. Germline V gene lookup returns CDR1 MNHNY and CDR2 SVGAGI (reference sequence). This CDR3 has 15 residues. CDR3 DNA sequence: TGTGCCAGCAGTTACTTCGGGACAGGCCCCTACGAGCAGTACTTC. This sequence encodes CASSYFGTGPYEQYF.

The CDR3 loop reads CASSEDPGGSYNEQFF. The CDR3 DNA reads as TGTGCCAGCAGTGAAGACCCCGGAGGATCCTACAATGAGCAGTTCTTC. The V gene is TRBV2, the J gene TRBJ2-1, with D perhaps TRBD2 (5 bases). CDR1 is SNHLY, CDR2 FYNNEI, per germline. This CDR3 region has 16 residues. Between the trimmed V and J ends, which lost 1 base and 1 base, there was a span of 11 bases. Based on the CDR3 plus reference TRBV2 and TRBJ2-1, the full variable domain is EPEVTQTPSHQVTQMGQEVILRCVPISNHLYFYWYRQILGQKVEFLVSFYNNEISEKSEIFDDQFSVERPDGSNFTLKIRSTKLEDSAMYFCASSEDPGGSYNEQFFGPGTRLTVL.

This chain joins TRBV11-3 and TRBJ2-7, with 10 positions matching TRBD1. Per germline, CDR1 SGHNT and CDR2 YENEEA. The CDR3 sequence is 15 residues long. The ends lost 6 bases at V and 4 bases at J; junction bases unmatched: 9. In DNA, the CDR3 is TGTGCCAGCAGTCTTTCCGGGACAGGGGAGTACGAGCAGTACTTC. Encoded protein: CASSLSGTGEYEQYF.

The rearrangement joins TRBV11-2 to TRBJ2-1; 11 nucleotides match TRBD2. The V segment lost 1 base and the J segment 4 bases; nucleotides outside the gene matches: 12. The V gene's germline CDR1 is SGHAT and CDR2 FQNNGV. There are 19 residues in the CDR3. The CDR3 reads CASSLGTTSGRKAYNEQFF. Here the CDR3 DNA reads TGTGCCAGCAGCTTAGGGACTACTAGCGGGAGAAAGGCTTACAATGAGCAGTTCTTC.

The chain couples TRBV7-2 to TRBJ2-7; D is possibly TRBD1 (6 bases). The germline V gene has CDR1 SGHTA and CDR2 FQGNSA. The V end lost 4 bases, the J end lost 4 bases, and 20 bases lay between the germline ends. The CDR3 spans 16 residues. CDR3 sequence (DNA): TGTGCCAGCAGCTCCAGCCTTAGACAGGATCGGTACGAGCAGTACTTC. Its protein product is CASSSSLRQDRYEQYF.